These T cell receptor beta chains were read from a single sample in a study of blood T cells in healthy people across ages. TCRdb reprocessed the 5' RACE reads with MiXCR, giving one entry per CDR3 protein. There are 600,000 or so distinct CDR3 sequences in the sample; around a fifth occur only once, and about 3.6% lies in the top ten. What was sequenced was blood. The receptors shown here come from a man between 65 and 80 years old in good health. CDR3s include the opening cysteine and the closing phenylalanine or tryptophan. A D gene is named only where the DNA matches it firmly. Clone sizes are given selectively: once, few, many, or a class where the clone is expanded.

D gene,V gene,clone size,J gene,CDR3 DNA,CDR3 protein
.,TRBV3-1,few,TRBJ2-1,TGTGCCAGCAGCCCACCCACACCCGGCGGGAACAATGGGCAGTTCTTC,CASSPPTPGGNNGQFF
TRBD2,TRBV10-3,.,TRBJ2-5,TGTGCCATCAGCGGGACTAGCGCTGAGACCCAGTACTTC,CAISGTSAETQYF
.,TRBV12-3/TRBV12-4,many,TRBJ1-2,TGTGCCAGCAGTTTAGGGGCATCTATTCTCTATGGCTACACCTTC,CASSLGASILYGYTF
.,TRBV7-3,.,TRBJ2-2,TGTGCCAGCGGTTCCCACACCGGGGAGCTGTTTTTT,CASGSHTGELFF
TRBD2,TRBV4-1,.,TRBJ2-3,TGCGCCAGCAGCCAAGATAAGGTGGGAACTAGCGGGAGCACAGATACGCAGTATTTT,CASSQDKVGTSGSTDTQYF
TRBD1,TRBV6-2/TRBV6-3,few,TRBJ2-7,TGTGCCAGCAGTTACGTACAGGGGGCGAGGAACGAGCAGTACTTC,CASSYVQGARNEQYF
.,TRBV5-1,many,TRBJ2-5,TGCGCCAGCAGCTTGGGCCGTCCAGGGGCACAAGAGACCCAGTACTTC,CASSLGRPGAQETQYF
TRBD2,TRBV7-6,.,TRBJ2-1,TGTGCCAGCAGCTTAGCTGGGGGAGGGGTGGTGTACAATGAGCAGTTCTTC,CASSLAGGGVVYNEQFF
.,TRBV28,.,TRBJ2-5,TGTGCCAGCCTCGATCCAGGGAATCAAGAGACCCAGTACTTC,CASLDPGNQETQYF
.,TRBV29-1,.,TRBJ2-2,TGCAGCGTTGAAAGAGGGGACACCGGGGAGCTGTTTTTT,CSVERGDTGELFF
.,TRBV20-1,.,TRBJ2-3,TGCAGTGCTAGAGGGCCCTGGGGTAGAGATACGCAGTATTTT,CSARGPWGRDTQYF
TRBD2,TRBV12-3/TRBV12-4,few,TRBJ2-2,TGTGCCAGCAGTTTAGGCACTAGCGGGAGTTGGGGGGAGCTGTTTTTT,CASSLGTSGSWGELFF
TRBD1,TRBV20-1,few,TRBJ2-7,TGCAGTGCTAGGAGACAGGGACCCTACGAGCAGTACTTC,CSARRQGPYEQYF
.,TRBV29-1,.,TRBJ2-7,TGCAGCGTTGAAGATGGGGGTTACGAGCAGTACTTC,CSVEDGGYEQYF
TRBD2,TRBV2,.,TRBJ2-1,TGTGCCAGCAAAGTGTCCCTAGCGGGACATATATACAATGAGCAGTTCTTC,CASKVSLAGHIYNEQFF
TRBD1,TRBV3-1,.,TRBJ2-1,TGTGCCAGCAGCCAAACACAGGGGAATGAGCAGTTCTTC,CASSQTQGNEQFF
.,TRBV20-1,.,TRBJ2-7,TGCAGTGCTAGTAATACAGGGTCCTACGAGCAGTACTTC,CSASNTGSYEQYF
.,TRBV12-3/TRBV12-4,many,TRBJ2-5,TGTGCCAGCAGTATACCGGGCCCCGGAGGTGAGCAGTACTTC,CASSIPGPGGEQYF
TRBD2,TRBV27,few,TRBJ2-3,TGTGCCAGCAATTTAGCGGGAGGCGCAGATACGCAGTATTTT,CASNLAGGADTQYF
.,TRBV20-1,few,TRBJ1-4,TGCAGTGCGGGGACCACAGCAACTAATGAAAAACTGTTTTTT,CSAGTTATNEKLFF
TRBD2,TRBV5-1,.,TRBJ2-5,TGCGCCAGCACCTCGGGAGGCTACAAAGAGACCCAGTACTTC,CASTSGGYKETQYF
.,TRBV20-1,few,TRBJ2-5,TGCAGTGCTAGTCCTCGGGTCCCGGAGACCCAGTACTTC,CSASPRVPETQYF
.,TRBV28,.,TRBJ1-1,TGTGCCAGCAGTCCTGGGTCTGGGGAGAGCACTGAAGCTTTCTTT,CASSPGSGESTEAFF
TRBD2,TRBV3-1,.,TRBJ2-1,TGTGCCAGCACTCCGGGACTAGCGGAGAGCTCCTACAATGAGCAGTTCTTC,CASTPGLAESSYNEQFF
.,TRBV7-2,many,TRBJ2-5,TGTGCCAGCACCCATACAGGGTCCCATGGGGAGACCCAGTACTTC,CASTHTGSHGETQYF
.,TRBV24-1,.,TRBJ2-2,TGTGCCACCAGTGAGGGGTCCAGGGAGCTGTTTTTT,CATSEGSRELFF
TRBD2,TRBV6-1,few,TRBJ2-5,TGTGCCAGCAGTGAAGCTGCTAGCGGCCAAGAGACCCAGTACTTC,CASSEAASGQETQYF
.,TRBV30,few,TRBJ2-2,TGTGCCTGGACCGGTACAGGGAACACCGGGGAGCTGTTTTTT,CAWTGTGNTGELFF
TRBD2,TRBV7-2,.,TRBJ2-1,TGTGCCAGCAGCACGACTAGCGGGACGTACAATGAGCAGTTCTTC,CASSTTSGTYNEQFF
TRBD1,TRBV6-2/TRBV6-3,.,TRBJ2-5,TGTGCCAGCAGTTATAAACAGGGGCCCGGGACGACCCAGTACTTC,CASSYKQGPGTTQYF
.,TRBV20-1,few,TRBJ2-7,TGCAGTGCAAACCGGGACACCCAATTCTCCTACGAGCAGTACTTC,CSANRDTQFSYEQYF
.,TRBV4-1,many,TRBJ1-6,TGCGCCAGCAGCCAAGCGGAGCGACAGGTGGGATTAGCCCTCCACTTT,CASSQAERQVGLALHF
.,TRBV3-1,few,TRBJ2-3,TGTGCCAGCAGCCAAGATCGGGGCTCTTTGGGTACGCAGTATTTT,CASSQDRGSLGTQYF
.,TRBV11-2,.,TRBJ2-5,TGTGCCAGCAGCTTAGATGGTCACGGGGGCGAGACCCAGTACTTC,CASSLDGHGGETQYF
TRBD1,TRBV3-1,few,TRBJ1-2,TGTGCCAGCAGCCAAGATGGGGGACAGCTCTATGGCTACACCTTC,CASSQDGGQLYGYTF
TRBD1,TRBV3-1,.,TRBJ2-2,TGTGCCAGCAGCCAACCCGGGACAGGGGGCCGAGGCACCGGGGAGCTGTTTTTT,CASSQPGTGGRGTGELFF
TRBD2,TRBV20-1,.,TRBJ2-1,TGCAGTGCTAGGGTAGGAACTAGCGGGAACAATGAGCAGTTCTTC,CSARVGTSGNNEQFF
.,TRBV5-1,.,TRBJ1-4,TGCGCCAGGGACAGAACTAATGAAAAACTGTTTTTT,CARDRTNEKLFF
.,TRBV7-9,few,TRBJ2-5,TGTGCCAGCAGCTTAATAGAGTTTCAGTTCGGAGAGACCCAGTACTTC,CASSLIEFQFGETQYF
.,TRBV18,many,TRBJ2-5,TGTGCCAGCTCACCGGTGGTACCCAAGAGGACCCAGTACTTC,CASSPVVPKRTQYF
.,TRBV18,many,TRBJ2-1,TGTGCCAGCAGTCCACGTGATGAGCAGTTCTTC,CASSPRDEQFF
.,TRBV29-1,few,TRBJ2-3,TGCAGCGTTGAAGATACGGAGGGTTATCCGCAGTATTTT,CSVEDTEGYPQYF
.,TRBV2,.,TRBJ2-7,TGTGCCAGCAGGCTAAGACCCCCCTACGAGCAGTACTTC,CASRLRPPYEQYF
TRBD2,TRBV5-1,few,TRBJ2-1,TGCGCCAGCAGGAGGACTAGCGGAGATTACAATGAGCAGTTCTTC,CASRRTSGDYNEQFF
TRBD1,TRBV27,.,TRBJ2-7,TGTGCCAGCAGTACAAAACCACAGGGGACCTACGAGCAGTACTTC,CASSTKPQGTYEQYF
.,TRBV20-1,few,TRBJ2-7,TGCAGTGCTATCTTGACAGGCGTCTACGAGCAGTACTTC,CSAILTGVYEQYF
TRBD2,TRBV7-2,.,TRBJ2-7,TGTGCCAGCAGCTTAGTTGGGGCTAGCGGGAGCCACGAGCAGTACTTC,CASSLVGASGSHEQYF
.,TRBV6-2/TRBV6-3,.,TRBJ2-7,TGTGCCAGCACCCACAGTAGCGAGGAGCAGTACTTC,CASTHSSEEQYF
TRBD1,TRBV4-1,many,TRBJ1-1,TGCGCCAGCAGCCAAGATTCTGACAGGGTGAACACTGAAGCTTTCTTT,CASSQDSDRVNTEAFF
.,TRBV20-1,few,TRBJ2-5,TGCAGTGCTAGTCGGCCCGCGAGACAGAAAGAGACCCAGTACTTC,CSASRPARQKETQYF
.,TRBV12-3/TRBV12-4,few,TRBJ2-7,TGTGCCAGCAGTTTATGGAACGGATTCGCAACCGAGCAGTACTTC,CASSLWNGFATEQYF
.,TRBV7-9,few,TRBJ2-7,TGTGCCAGCAGCCAACTGGGCTTAGCGGCGGAGCAGTACTTC,CASSQLGLAAEQYF
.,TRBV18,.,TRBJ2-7,TGTGCCAGCTCACCGGGACAATCGGGCGAGCAGTACTTC,CASSPGQSGEQYF
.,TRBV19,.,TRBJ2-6,TGTGCCAGTATGGACAGAGCGGGGGCCAACGTCCTGACTTTC,CASMDRAGANVLTF
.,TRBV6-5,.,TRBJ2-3,TGTGCCGTAAACAGAGATACGCAGTATTTT,CAVNRDTQYF